Reported below is one T cell receptor (beta chain). Its antigen is still unknown. The data belong to a study of OX40 agonist ivuxolimab in advanced cancers. Study-wide points: Compared with others, partial responders at 0.1-3.0 mg/kg displayed clonal expansion among the lowest.

Germline-derived CDR1 and CDR2 are MRHNA and SNTAGT. This CDR3 is built from 17 residues. V was shortened by 4 bases and J by 0 bases, with 17 bases between the two germline ends. Profiling relied on immunoSEQ multiplex PCR, and the TCRdb table lists in-frame clones only, not all of them. The sample consists of 30,000 to 45,000 clones, about 90% of them appearing once. This material consisted of CD4+ or CD8+ T cells sorted from blood, taken in a trial of the OX40 agonist ivuxolimab. This chain joins TRBV6-4 and TRBJ2-3; D unresolved. This clonotype originated in an adult with an advanced solid tumor such as melanoma, head and neck, liver or kidney cancer. DNA for the CDR3: TGTGCCAGCAGTGCCTCCGGGCCTCTATGGAGCACAGATACGCAGTATTTT. Protein sequence: CASSASGPLWSTDTQYF.